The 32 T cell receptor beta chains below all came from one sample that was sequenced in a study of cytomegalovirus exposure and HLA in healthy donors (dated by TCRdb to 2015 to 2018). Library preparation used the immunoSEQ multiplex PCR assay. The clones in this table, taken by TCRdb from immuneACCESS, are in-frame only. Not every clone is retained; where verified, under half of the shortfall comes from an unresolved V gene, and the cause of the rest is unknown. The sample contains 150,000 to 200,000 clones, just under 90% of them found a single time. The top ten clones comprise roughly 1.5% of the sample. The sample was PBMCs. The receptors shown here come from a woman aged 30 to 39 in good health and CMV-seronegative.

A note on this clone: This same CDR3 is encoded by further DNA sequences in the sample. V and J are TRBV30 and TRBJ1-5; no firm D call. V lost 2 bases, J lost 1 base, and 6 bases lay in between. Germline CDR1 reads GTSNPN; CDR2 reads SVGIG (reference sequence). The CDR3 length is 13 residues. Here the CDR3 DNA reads TGTGCCTGGAGTCCAGGCAGCAATCAGCCCCAGCATTTT. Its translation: CAWSPGSNQPQHF.

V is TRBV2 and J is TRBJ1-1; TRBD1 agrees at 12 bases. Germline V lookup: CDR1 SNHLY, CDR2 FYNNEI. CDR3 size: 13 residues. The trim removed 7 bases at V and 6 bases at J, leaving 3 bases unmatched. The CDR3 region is CASKGQGAAEAFF. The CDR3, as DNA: TGTGCCAGCAAGGGACAGGGGGCGGCTGAAGCTTTCTTT. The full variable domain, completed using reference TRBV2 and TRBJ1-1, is EPEVTQTPSHQVTQMGQEVILRCVPISNHLYFYWYRQILGQKVEFLVSFYNNEISEKSEIFDDQFSVERPDGSNFTLKIRSTKLEDSAMYFCASKGQGAAEAFFGQGTRLTVV.

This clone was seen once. The CDR3 DNA reads TGTGCCAGCAGTCCACGGTCTAGCGGGGGGGCCTTGGGGTACAATGAGCAGTTCTTC. Translating gives CASSPRSSGGALGYNEQFF. The chain employs TRBV2 and TRBJ2-1, with TRBD2 matching 12 bases. The V segment lost 5 bases and the J segment 4 bases; nucleotides outside the gene matches: 15. This CDR3 spans 19 amino acids. Per germline, CDR1 SNHLY and CDR2 FYNNEI. Supplemented by reference TRBV2 and TRBJ2-1, the full variable domain reads EPEVTQTPSHQVTQMGQEVILRCVPISNHLYFYWYRQILGQKVEFLVSFYNNEISEKSEIFDDQFSVERPDGSNFTLKIRSTKLEDSAMYFCASSPRSSGGALGYNEQFFGPGTRLTVL.

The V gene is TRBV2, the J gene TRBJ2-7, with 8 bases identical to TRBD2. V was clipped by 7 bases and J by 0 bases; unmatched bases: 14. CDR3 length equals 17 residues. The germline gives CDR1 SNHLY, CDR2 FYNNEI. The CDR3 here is CASTDPGGVRNSYEQYF. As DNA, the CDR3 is TGTGCCAGCACCGATCCCGGGGGGGTACGGAACTCCTACGAGCAGTACTTC.

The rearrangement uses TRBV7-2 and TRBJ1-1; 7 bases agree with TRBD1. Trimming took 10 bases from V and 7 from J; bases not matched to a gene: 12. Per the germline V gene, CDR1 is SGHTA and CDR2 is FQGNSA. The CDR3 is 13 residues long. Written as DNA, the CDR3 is TGTGCCACCCAACGGAGGGGGCAGGGTGAAGCTTTCTTT. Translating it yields CATQRRGQGEAFF.

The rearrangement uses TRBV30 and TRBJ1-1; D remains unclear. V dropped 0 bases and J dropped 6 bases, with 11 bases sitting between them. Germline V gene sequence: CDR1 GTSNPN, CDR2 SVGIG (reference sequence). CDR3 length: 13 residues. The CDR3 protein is CAWSVSSGAEAFF. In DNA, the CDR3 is TGTGCCTGGAGTGTAAGCAGCGGCGCTGAAGCTTTCTTT.

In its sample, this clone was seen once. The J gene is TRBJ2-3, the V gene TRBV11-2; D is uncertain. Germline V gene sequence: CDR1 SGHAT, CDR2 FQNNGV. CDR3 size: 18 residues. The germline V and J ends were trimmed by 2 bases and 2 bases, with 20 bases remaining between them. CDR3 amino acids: CASSLTKTTLHPTDTQYF. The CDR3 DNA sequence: TGTGCCAGCAGCTTAACCAAAACGACACTTCACCCCACAGATACGCAGTATTTT.

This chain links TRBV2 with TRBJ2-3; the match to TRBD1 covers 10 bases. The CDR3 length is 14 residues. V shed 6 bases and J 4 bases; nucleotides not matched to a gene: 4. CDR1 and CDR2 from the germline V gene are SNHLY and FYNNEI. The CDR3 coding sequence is TGTGCCAGCAGCGGGACAGGGGTGGCAGATACGCAGTATTTT. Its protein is CASSGTGVADTQYF.

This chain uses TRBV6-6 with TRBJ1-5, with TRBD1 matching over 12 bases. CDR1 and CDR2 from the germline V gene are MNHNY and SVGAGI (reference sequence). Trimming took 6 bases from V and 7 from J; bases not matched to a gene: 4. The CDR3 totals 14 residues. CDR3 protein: CASRGQGAGQPQHF. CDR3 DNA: TGTGCCAGCAGGGGACAGGGGGCCGGGCAGCCCCAGCATTTT.

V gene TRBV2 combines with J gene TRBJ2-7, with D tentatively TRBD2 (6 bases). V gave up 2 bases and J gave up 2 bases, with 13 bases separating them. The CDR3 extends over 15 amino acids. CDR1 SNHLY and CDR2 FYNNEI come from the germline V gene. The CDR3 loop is CASSERGGATYEQYF. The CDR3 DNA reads TGTGCCAGCAGTGAAAGAGGAGGGGCGACCTACGAGCAGTACTTC.

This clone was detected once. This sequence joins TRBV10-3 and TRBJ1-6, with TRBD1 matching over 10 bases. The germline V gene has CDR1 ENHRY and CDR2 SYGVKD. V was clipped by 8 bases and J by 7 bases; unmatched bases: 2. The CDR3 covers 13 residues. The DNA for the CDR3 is TGTGCCATCCAGGACAGGGGGAATTCACCCCTCCACTTT. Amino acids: CAIQDRGNSPLHF.

The DNA for the CDR3 is TGTGCCAGCAGGAGGGGTAGCGGGGGGGCCGCCACAGATACGCAGTATTTT. It codes for CASRRGSGGAATDTQYF. The V call is TRBV2, the J call TRBJ2-3; TRBD2 agrees at 11 bases. This CDR3 comprises 17 residues. The J segment lost 2 bases and the V segment lost 6 bases, leaving 10 bases of the junction unmatched. Germline V lookup: CDR1 SNHLY, CDR2 FYNNEI.

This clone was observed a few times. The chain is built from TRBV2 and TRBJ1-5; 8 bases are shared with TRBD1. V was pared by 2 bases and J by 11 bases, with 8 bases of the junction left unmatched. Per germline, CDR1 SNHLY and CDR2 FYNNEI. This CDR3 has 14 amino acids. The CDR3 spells CASSEQGAGGAQHF. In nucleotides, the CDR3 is TGTGCCAGCAGTGAACAGGGGGCGGGTGGGGCCCAGCATTTT. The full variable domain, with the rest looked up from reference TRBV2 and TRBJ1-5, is EPEVTQTPSHQVTQMGQEVILRCVPISNHLYFYWYRQILGQKVEFLVSFYNNEISEKSEIFDDQFSVERPDGSNFTLKIRSTKLEDSAMYFCASSEQGAGGAQHFGDGTRLSIL.

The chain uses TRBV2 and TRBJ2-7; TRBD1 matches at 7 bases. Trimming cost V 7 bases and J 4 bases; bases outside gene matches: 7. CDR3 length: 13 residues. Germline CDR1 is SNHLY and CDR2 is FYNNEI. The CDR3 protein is CASKPGQPYEQYF. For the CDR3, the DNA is TGTGCCAGCAAACCGGGACAGCCTTACGAGCAGTACTTC.

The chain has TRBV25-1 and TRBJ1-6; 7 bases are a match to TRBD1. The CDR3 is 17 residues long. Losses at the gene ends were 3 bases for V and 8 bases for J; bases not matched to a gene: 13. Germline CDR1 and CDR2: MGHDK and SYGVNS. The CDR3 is CASSETTGTANYSPLHF. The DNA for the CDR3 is TGTGCCAGCAGTGAGACGACCGGGACAGCAAACTATTCACCCCTCCACTTT.

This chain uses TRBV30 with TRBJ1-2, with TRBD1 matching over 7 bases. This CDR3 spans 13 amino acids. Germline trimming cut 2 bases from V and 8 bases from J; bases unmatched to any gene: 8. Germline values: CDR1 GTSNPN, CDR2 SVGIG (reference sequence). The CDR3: CAWSKRGGLGYTF. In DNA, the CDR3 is TGTGCCTGGAGTAAGAGAGGGGGCTTAGGCTACACCTTC. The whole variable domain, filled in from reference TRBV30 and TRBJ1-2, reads SQTIHQWPATLVQPVGSPLSLECTVEGTSNPNLYWYRQAAGRGLQLLFYSVGIGQISSEVPQNLSASRPQDRQFILSSKKLLLSDSGFYLCAWSKRGGLGYTFGSGTRLTVV.

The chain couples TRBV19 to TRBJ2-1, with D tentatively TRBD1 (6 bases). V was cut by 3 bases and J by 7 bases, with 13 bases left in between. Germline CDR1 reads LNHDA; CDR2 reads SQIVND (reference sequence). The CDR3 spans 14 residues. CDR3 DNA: TGTGCCAGTAGTATCTCATTGGGGACAAATGAGCAGTTCTTC. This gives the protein CASSISLGTNEQFF.

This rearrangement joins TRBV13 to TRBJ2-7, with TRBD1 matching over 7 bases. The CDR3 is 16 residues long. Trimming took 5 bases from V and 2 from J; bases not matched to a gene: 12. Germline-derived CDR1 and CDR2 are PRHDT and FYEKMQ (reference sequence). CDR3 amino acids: CASSPMRTGTAYEQYF. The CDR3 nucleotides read TGTGCCAGCAGCCCCATGCGGACCGGGACAGCCTACGAGCAGTACTTC.

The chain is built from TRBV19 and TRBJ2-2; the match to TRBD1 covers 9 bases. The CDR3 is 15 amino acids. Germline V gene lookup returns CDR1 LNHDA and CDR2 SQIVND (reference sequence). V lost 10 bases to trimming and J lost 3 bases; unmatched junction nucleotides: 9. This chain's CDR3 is CATAPGTGHTGELFF. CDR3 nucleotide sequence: TGTGCCACCGCACCCGGGACAGGGCACACCGGGGAGCTGTTTTTT.

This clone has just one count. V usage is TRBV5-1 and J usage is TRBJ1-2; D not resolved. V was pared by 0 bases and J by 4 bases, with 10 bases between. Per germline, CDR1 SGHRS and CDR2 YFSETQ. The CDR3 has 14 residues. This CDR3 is CASSLVEGFYGYTF. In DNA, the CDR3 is TGCGCCAGCAGCTTGGTAGAGGGTTTCTATGGCTACACCTTC.

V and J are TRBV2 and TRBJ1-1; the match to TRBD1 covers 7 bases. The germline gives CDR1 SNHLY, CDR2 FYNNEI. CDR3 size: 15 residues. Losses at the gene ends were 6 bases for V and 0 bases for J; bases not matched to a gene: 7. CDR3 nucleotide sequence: TGTGCCAGCAGGGCCTCGGGACAGATGAACACTGAAGCTTTCTTT. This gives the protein CASRASGQMNTEAFF.

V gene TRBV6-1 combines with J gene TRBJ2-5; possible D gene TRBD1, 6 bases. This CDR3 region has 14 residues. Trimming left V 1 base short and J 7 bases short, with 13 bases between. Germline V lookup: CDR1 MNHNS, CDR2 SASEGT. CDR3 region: CASSEVQGAATQYF. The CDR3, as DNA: TGTGCCAGCAGTGAAGTACAGGGCGCTGCGACCCAGTACTTC.

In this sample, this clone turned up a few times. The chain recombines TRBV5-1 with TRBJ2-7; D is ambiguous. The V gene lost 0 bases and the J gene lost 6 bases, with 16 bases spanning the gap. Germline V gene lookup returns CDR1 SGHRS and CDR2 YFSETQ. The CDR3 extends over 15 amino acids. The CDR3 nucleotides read TGCGCCAGCAGCTTGGCCGCCCAAGCCTCAACCGAGCAGTACTTC. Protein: CASSLAAQASTEQYF.

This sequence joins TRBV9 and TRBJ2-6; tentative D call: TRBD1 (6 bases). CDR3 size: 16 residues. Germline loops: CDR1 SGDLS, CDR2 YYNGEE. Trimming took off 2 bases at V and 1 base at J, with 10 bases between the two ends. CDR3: CASSVSGASGANVLTF. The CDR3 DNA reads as TGTGCCAGCAGCGTTTCAGGGGCGTCTGGGGCCAACGTCCTGACTTTC.

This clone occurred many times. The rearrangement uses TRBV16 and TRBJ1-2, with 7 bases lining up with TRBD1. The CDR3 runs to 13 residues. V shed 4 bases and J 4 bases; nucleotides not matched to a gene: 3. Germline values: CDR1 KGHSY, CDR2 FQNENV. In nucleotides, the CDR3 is TGTGCCAGCAGCCCAGACAGGGTCTATGGCTACACCTTC. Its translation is CASSPDRVYGYTF.

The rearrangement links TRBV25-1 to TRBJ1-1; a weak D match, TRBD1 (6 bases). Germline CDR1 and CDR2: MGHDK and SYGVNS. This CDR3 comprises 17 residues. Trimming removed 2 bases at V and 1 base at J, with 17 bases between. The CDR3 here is CASSEPQGRGGNTEAFF. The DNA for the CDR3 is TGTGCCAGCAGTGAACCGCAGGGGAGGGGTGGGAACACTGAAGCTTTCTTT.

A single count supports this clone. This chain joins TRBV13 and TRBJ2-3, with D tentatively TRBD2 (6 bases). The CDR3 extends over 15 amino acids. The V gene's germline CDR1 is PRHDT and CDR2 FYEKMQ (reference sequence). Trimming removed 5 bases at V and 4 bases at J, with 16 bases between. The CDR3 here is CASSPELASADTQYF. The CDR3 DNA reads TGTGCCAGCAGCCCAGAGCTAGCGTCGGCAGATACGCAGTATTTT.

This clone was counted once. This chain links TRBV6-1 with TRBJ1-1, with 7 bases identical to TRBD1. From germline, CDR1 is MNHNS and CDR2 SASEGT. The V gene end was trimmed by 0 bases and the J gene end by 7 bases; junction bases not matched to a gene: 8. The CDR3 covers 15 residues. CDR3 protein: CASSEAQEGQHEAFF. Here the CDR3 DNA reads TGTGCCAGCAGTGAAGCGCAGGAGGGACAGCATGAAGCTTTCTTT.

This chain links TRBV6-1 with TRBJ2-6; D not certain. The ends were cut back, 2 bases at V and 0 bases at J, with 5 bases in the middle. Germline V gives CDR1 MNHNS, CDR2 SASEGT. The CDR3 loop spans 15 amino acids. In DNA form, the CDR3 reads TGTGCCAGCAGTGAATACGGCTCTGGGGCCAACGTCCTGACTTTC. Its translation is CASSEYGSGANVLTF.

CDR3 residues: CASSQDSGGPYEQYF. The CDR3 coding sequence is TGTGCCAGCAGCCAAGATTCGGGGGGACCTTACGAGCAGTACTTC. The chain carries TRBV4-2 and TRBJ2-7; TRBD2 agrees at 7 bases. There are 15 residues in the CDR3. Germline V gene data show CDR1 as LGHNA and CDR2 as YNFKEQ. V was clipped by 0 bases and J by 4 bases; unmatched bases: 6.

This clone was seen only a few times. The CDR3 DNA follows: TGCGCCAGCAGCTTTCGACAGGGAGGTAATTCACCCCTCCACTTT. Translating gives CASSFRQGGNSPLHF. The chain uses TRBV5-1 and TRBJ1-6; TRBD1 matches 7 bases. From germline, CDR1 is SGHRS and CDR2 YFSETQ. The CDR3 sequence is 15 residues long. The J segment lost 6 bases and the V segment lost 2 bases, leaving 5 bases of the junction unmatched.

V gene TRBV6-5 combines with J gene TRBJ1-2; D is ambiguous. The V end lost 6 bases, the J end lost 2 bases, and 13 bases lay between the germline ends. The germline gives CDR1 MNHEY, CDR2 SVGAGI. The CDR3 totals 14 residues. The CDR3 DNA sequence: TGTGCCAGCAGGGTCGGTACGGGGAACTATGGCTACACCTTC. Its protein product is CASRVGTGNYGYTF.